This T cell receptor beta chain originates from a study of cytomegalovirus exposure and HLA in healthy donors. Study-level results: Among CMV-associated TCR beta chains, most appeared HLA-restricted in a later analysis. A later analysis reported that several of the most significant clusters appeared to be linked to common viral pathogens, among them Epstein-Barr virus. Earlier analysis yielded a pattern in which most TCR beta V segments were productive about 90% or about 30% of the time.

In the PCR, 60 Vbeta and 13 Jbeta primers were used. Under the authors' procedure: An analysis performed later counted roughly 80 million unique TCR beta chains (roughly 11 million of them shared). Clones were read by immunoSEQ multiplex PCR, and TCRdb kept only the in-frame ones, dropping some. That table is the source of V, J and clone size, and D and trimming were worked out from the DNA. The sample comprises roughly 130,000 clones, about 73% of which are singletons, and 5.8% rests with the top ten. Regarding this clone: What it recognizes is unknown.

This CDR3 is built from 13 residues. The germline V gene has CDR1 SNHLY and CDR2 FYNNEI. V lost 6 bases, J lost 9 bases, and 8 bases stayed unmatched. Sequenced: PBMCs. The origin of this receptor is a woman in her fifties or sixties in good health and CMV-seropositive. The V call is TRBV2, the J call TRBJ1-1, with 9 bases identical to TRBD1. This CDR3 is CASRDPGQGKAFF. The CDR3 DNA sequence: TGTGCCAGCAGAGACCCGGGACAGGGAAAAGCTTTCTTT.